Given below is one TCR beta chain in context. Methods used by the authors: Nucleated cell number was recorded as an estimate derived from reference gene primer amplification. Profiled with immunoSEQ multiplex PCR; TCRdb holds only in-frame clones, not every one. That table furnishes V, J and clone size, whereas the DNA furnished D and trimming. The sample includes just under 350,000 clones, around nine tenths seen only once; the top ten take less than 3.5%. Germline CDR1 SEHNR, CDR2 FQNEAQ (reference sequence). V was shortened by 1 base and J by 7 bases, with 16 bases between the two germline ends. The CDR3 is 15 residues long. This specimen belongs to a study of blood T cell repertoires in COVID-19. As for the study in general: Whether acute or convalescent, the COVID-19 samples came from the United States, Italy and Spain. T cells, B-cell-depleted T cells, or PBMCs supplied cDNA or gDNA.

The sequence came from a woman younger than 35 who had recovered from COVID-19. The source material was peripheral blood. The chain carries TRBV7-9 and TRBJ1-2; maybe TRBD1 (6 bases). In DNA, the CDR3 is TGTGCCAGCAGCTTAGAGTCGGGGGGCGTTGGTGGCTACACCTTC. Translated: CASSLESGGVGGYTF.